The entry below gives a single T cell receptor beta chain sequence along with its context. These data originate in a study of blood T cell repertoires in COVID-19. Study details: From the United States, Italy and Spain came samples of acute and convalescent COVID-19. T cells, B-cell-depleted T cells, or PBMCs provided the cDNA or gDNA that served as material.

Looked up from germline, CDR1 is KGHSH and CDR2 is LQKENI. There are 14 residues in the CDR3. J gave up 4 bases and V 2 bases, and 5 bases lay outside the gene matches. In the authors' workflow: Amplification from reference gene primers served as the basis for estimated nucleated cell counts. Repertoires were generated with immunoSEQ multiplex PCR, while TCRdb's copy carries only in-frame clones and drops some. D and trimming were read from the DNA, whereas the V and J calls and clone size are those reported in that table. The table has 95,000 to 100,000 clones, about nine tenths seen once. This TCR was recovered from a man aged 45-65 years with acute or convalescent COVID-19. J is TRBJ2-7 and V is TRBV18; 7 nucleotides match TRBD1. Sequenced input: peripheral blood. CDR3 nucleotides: TGTGCCAGCTCACCAAGGGGGCTTATTTACGAGCAGTACTTC. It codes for CASSPRGLIYEQYF.